Presented here are 19 T cell receptor beta chains from one specimen sequenced in a study of beta chain features in type 1 diabetes. Sequencing targeted expressed TCRB transcripts, as all isolated RNA had been reverse transcribed. Here immunoSEQ multiplex PCR was the method, and the copy in TCRdb shows in-frame clones only, minus some. This sample has about 40,000 clones, with around 49% found just once. The sequencing input was central memory CD4+ T cells from blood. The receptors come from a woman in her late teens or twenties in good health.

The chain carries TRBV14 and TRBJ2-1; TRBD2 matches at 9 bases. J was trimmed by 0 bases and V by 0 bases; bases with no gene match: 12. Per the germline V gene, CDR1 is SGHDN and CDR2 is FVKESK. CDR3 size: 20 residues. CDR3 DNA sequence: TGTGCCAGCAGCCAAGATGTCGCGGGTAGCGGGAGAGCCTCCTACAATGAGCAGTTCTTC. It translates to CASSQDVAGSGRASYNEQFF.

This clone has more than one count but fewer than ten. This rearrangement joins TRBV5-6 to TRBJ1-1; no reliable D call. The V and J ends lost 4 bases and 1 base respectively, with 14 bases between them. Germline CDR1 SGHDT, CDR2 YYEEEE. CDR3 length equals 15 residues. CDR3 coding DNA: TGTGCCAGCAGCCCCCTAGGTCCGGGGAACACTGAAGCTTTCTTT. Its protein is CASSPLGPGNTEAFF.

In this sample, this clone turned up a few times. The chain employs TRBV4-1 and TRBJ2-5; 9 bases fit TRBD2. The V gene end was trimmed by 0 bases and the J gene end by 5 bases; junction bases not matched to a gene: 13. CDR3 size: 18 residues. Germline V CDR1 and CDR2: MGHRA, YSYEKL. CDR3 protein: CASSQDTKAGGPIETQYF. Here the CDR3 DNA reads TGCGCCAGCAGCCAAGATACGAAGGCGGGAGGGCCTATTGAGACCCAGTACTTC.

In its sample, this clone was seen a few times. At one end, the junction sequence differs from germline, possibly due to a read error. This chain uses TRBV2 with TRBJ2-1, with TRBD2 matching over 13 bases. The CDR3 length is 15 residues. Per germline, CDR1 SNHLY and CDR2 FYNNEI. The DNA of the CDR3 is TGTGCCCGCAGACTAGCGGGAGGTCTTAATAATGAGCAGTTCTTC. Translating gives CARRLAGGLNNEQFF.

CDR3 in DNA: TGTGCCAGTAGCCCCGGGTTTCAGGGGGCGACCACTGAAGCTTTCTTT. It codes for CASSPGFQGATTEAFF. The chain uses TRBV19 and TRBJ1-1, with TRBD1 matching over 8 bases. This CDR3 comprises 16 residues. The junction had 13 bases not matched to a gene; V was cut back by 6 bases and J by 4 bases. Germline values: CDR1 LNHDA, CDR2 SQIVND (reference sequence).

This clone occurred once. The V and J genes are TRBV19 and TRBJ2-1; 7 bases fit TRBD1. The CDR3 is made up of 15 amino acids. CDR1 LNHDA and CDR2 SQIVND come from the germline V gene (reference sequence). After removal of 5 bases from V and 4 bases from J, the junction contained 8 bases not matched to a gene. For the CDR3, the DNA is TGTGCCAGTAGTCCCAACAGGGGCCGTTACAATGAGCAGTTCTTC. Its translation: CASSPNRGRYNEQFF.

This clone turned up a few times. The chain recombines TRBV6-1 with TRBJ2-1; TRBD1 might be the D (6 bases). The CDR3 loop spans 15 amino acids. The germline gives CDR1 MNHNS, CDR2 SASEGT. V lost 1 base and J 8 bases, leaving 15 bases between the germline ends. CDR3 sequence: CASSEGLQGSDEQFF. CDR3 in DNA: TGTGCCAGCAGTGAAGGGTTGCAGGGGTCGGATGAGCAGTTCTTC.

This sequence joins TRBV30 and TRBJ1-3, with D unresolved. CDR1 and CDR2 (germline): GTSNPN, SVGIG (reference sequence). This CDR3 is built from 16 residues. Between the trimmed V and J ends, which lost 0 bases and 2 bases, there was a span of 14 bases. CDR3 coding DNA: TGTGCCTGGAGTGTGGGCGGGGAGTGGCCTGGAAACACCATATATTTT. Its protein is CAWSVGGEWPGNTIYF.

This clone was seen a few times. This chain joins TRBV7-9 and TRBJ2-3, with 12 bases identical to TRBD2. Per the germline V gene, CDR1 is SEHNR and CDR2 is FQNEAQ (reference sequence). The CDR3 totals 17 residues. V lost 5 bases to trimming and J lost 1 base; unmatched junction nucleotides: 7. CDR3 in amino acids: CASSRLAGEGGTDTQYF. CDR3 bases: TGTGCCAGCAGCCGACTAGCGGGAGAGGGGGGCACAGATACGCAGTATTTT. Looking up the rest from reference TRBV7-9 and TRBJ2-3 gives the full variable domain: DTGVSQNPRHKITKRGQNVTFRCDPISEHNRLYWYRQTLGQGPEFLTYFQNEAQLEKSRLLSDRFSAERPKGSFSTLEIQRTEQGDSAMYLCASSRLAGEGGTDTQYFGPGTRLTVL.

This rearrangement joins TRBV7-2 to TRBJ1-1; tentative D call: TRBD1 (5 bases). The CDR3 is 15 amino acids. The V end was cut by 1 base, the J end by 5 bases, with 14 bases between. CDR1 is SGHTA and CDR2 is FQGNSA in the germline V gene. The CDR3 is CASSLVRAGGTEAFF. The CDR3 nucleotides read TGTGCCAGCAGCTTAGTCCGCGCGGGGGGGACTGAAGCTTTCTTT. Based on the CDR3 plus reference TRBV7-2 and TRBJ1-1, the full variable domain is GAGVSQSPSNKVTEKGKDVELRCDPISGHTALYWYRQSLGQGLEFLIYFQGNSAPDKSGLPSDRFSAERTGGSVSTLTIQRTQQEDSAVYLCASSLVRAGGTEAFFGQGTRLTVV.

By proportion, this clone is medium-sized (0.01 to 0.1%). The gene calls are TRBV5-1 and TRBJ2-3; TRBD2 is a possible D gene (7 bases). V shed 3 bases and J shed 5 bases, with 16 bases lying between them. The CDR3 totals 15 residues. The germline V gene encodes CDR1 SGHRS and CDR2 YFSETQ. The DNA for the CDR3 is TGCGCCAGCAGCTCATCGCGGGGGCGAAGAGATACGCAGTATTTT. Its protein product is CASSSSRGRRDTQYF.

The chain joins TRBV6-1 to TRBJ1-5; the match to TRBD1 covers 7 bases. The J segment lost 6 bases and the V segment lost 4 bases, leaving 9 bases of the junction unmatched. There are 15 residues in the CDR3. Germline CDR1 and CDR2: MNHNS and SASEGT. The CDR3 region has the DNA TGTGCCAGCAGTGGCGCACAGGGGAGACGTCAGCCCCAGCATTTT. It specifies CASSGAQGRRQPQHF.

The V gene is TRBV2, the J gene TRBJ2-6; D may be TRBD2 (5 bases). CDR3 size: 14 residues. Trimming removed 8 bases at V and 2 bases at J, with 10 bases between. Per germline, CDR1 SNHLY and CDR2 FYNNEI. The CDR3 nucleotides are TGTGCCAGCTGGACGGAGGCTGGGGCCAACGTCCTGACTTTC. As protein: CASWTEAGANVLTF.

V usage is TRBV30 and J usage is TRBJ1-2; 12 bases align to TRBD1. The V gene end was trimmed by 3 bases and the J gene end by 7 bases; junction bases not matched to a gene: 15. The germline V gene encodes CDR1 GTSNPN and CDR2 SVGIG (reference sequence). The CDR3 has 17 amino acids. The CDR3: CAWSPEGGQGASRGYTF. The DNA of the CDR3 is TGTGCCTGGAGCCCCGAGGGGGGACAGGGGGCTTCGCGTGGCTACACCTTC.

This clone was counted between two and nine times. Germline and junction disagree at one end, which may indicate a read error. The chain recombines TRBV11-2 with TRBJ2-3; 7 bases match TRBD2. The CDR3 is 13 residues long. The germline gives CDR1 SGHAT, CDR2 FQNNGV. The CDR3 loop reads CASSFGGSGNFHF. The CDR3 nucleotides read TGTGCCAGCAGTTTTGGGGGGAGCGGGAACTTCCATTTT.

This clone was seen more than once but under ten times. The rearrangement links TRBV10-3 to TRBJ2-5, with 8 bases that match TRBD2. Trimming at V came to 10 bases and at J to 5 bases, leaving 6 bases not matched to a gene. CDR1 is ENHRY, CDR2 SYGVKD, per germline. The CDR3 has 12 amino acids. DNA for the CDR3: TGTGCCACCACGGGAGGGGGGGAGACCCAGTACTTC. Its protein is CATTGGGETQYF.

The V call is TRBV5-1, the J call TRBJ1-5, with 7 bases fitting TRBD1. The CDR3 length is 15 residues. Germline lookup yields CDR1 SGHRS and CDR2 YFSETQ. Trimming took 4 bases from V and 0 from J; bases not matched to a gene: 4. For the CDR3, the DNA is TGCGCCAGCAGCCCGGACAGGACTAGCAATCAGCCCCAGCATTTT. Translation gives CASSPDRTSNQPQHF.

In this sample, this clone turned up once. This chain uses TRBV7-9 with TRBJ2-2, with 10 bases that match TRBD1. This CDR3 is 14 amino acids long. With V trimmed by 7 bases and J by 5 bases, 4 bases remained unmatched. CDR1 and CDR2 from the germline V gene are SEHNR and FQNEAQ (reference sequence). The CDR3 protein is CASKTGGNTGELFF. The CDR3 DNA is TGTGCCAGCAAGACAGGGGGCAATACCGGGGAGCTGTTTTTT.

V and J are TRBV10-3 and TRBJ1-4; no clear D. The germline CDR1 and CDR2 sequences are ENHRY and SYGVKD. V was pared by 3 bases and J by 6 bases, with 17 bases between. The CDR3 loop spans 16 amino acids. This chain's CDR3 is CAISDPARREDEKLFF. DNA for the CDR3: TGTGCCATCAGTGACCCGGCCCGGAGGGAGGATGAAAAACTGTTTTTT.